The present TCR beta chain was sequenced within a study of immune evolution from preneoplasia to lung adenocarcinoma. This CDR3 contains 15 residues. V was clipped by 3 bases and J by 6 bases; unmatched bases: 11. Per the germline V gene, CDR1 is SGHNT and CDR2 is YENEEA. Overall study results and limits: Clonality was highest in normal lung, lower in later-stage lesions apparently. Top clone frequencies peaked in normal lung, apparently declining through invasive adenocarcinoma.

The table lists this clone with a few counts. Its antigen is not identified. Profiling relied on immunoSEQ multiplex PCR, and the TCRdb table lists in-frame clones only, not all of them. The sample records over 1,400 clones, 65% to 80% being singletons. The sequence derives from a person between 65 and 79 years old with lung adenocarcinoma. Sequencing input: FFPE atypical adenomatous hyperplasia tissue from the lung. This sample's subset: atypical adenomatous hyperplasia (AAH), lung preneoplasia. The chain combines TRBV11-3 with TRBJ2-7; 7 bases fit TRBD2. CDR3 coding DNA: TGTGCCAGCAGCTTGAGGCTAGCGGCGAGGGTCGAGCAGTACTTC. Its translation: CASSLRLAARVEQYF. Based on the CDR3 plus reference TRBV11-3 and TRBJ2-7, the full variable domain is EAGVVQSPRYKIIEKKQPVAFWCNPISGHNTLYWYLQNLGQGPELLIRYENEEAVDDSQLPKDRFSAERLKGVDSTLKIQPAELGDSAVYLCASSLRLAARVEQYFGPGTRLTVT.